The sequence of this T cell receptor beta chain was determined in a study of PD-1 blockade in classical Hodgkin lymphoma. CDR1 is MNHEY, CDR2 SMNVEV, per germline (reference sequence). V was pared by 6 bases and J by 6 bases, with 15 bases between. The CDR3 is made up of 13 amino acids. Clones were read by immunoSEQ multiplex PCR, and TCRdb kept only the in-frame ones, dropping some. The table lists 64,000 or so clones, approximately 90% of them singletons. Noted time point: cycle 4 day 1 (C4D1), after 6 weeks of nivolumab. Every patient relapsed after autologous stem cell transplantation, and brentuximab vedotin exposure varied. Overall study findings and caveats: The authors excluded patients who started nivolumab under 1 year after ASCT.

Details on this clone: Its antigen remains unidentified.

This chain uses TRBV27 with TRBJ2-7; D is unresolved. The specimen comprised peripheral blood mononuclear cells (PBMCs), sampled before the fourth cycle of nivolumab. This TCR derives from a human donor with classical Hodgkin lymphoma. For the CDR3, the DNA is TGTGCCAGCAGGCCGTTAACCCTGAGCGAGCAGTACTTC. This translates into CASRPLTLSEQYF.